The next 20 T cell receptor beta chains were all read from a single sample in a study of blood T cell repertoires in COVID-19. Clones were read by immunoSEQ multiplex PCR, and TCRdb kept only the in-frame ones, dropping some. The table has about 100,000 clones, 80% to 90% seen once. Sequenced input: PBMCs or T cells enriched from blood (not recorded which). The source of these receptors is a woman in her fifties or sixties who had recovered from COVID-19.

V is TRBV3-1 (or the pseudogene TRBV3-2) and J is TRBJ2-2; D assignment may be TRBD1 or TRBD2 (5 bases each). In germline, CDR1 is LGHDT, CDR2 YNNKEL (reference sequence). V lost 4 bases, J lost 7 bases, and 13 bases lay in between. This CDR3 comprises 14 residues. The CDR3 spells CASSLEGRGGELFF. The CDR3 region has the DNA TGTGCCAGCAGCCTAGAGGGTAGGGGCGGGGAGCTGTTTTTT.

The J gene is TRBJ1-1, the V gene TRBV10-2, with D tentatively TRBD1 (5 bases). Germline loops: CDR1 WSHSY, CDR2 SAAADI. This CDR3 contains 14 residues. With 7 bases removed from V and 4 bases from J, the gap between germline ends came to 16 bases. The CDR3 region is CASNSGLVFTEAFF. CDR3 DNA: TGCGCCAGCAATTCAGGGCTGGTTTTCACTGAAGCTTTCTTT.

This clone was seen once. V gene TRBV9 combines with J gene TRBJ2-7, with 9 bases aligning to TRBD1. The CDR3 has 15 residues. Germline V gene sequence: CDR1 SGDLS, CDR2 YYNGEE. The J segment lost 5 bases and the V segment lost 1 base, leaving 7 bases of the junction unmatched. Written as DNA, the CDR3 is TGTGCCAGCAGCGTAAGAAACGGGGACAGGGACGAGCAGTACTTC. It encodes CASSVRNGDRDEQYF.

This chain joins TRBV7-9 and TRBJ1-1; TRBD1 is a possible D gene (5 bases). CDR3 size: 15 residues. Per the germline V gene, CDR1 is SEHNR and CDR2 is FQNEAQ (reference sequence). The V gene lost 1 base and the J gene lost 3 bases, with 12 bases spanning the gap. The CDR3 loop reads CASSLEGVRHTEAFF. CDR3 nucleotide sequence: TGTGCCAGCAGCTTAGAAGGGGTCAGGCACACTGAAGCTTTCTTT. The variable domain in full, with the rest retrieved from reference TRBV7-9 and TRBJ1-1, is DTGVSQNPRHKITKRGQNVTFRCDPISEHNRLYWYRQTLGQGPEFLTYFQNEAQLEKSRLLSDRFSAERPKGSFSTLEIQRTEQGDSAMYLCASSLEGVRHTEAFFGQGTRLTVV.

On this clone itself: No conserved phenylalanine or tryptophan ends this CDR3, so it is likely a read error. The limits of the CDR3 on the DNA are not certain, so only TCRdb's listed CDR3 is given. The CDR3 sequence: CASSRGTSYRPWAL. The chain carries TRBV5-4 and TRBJ2-7; the table's D gene call, TRBD1, was not cross checked with the DNA. Including both end residues, the CDR3 is 14 amino acids long. CDR1 is SGHNT, CDR2 YYREEE, per germline (reference sequence).

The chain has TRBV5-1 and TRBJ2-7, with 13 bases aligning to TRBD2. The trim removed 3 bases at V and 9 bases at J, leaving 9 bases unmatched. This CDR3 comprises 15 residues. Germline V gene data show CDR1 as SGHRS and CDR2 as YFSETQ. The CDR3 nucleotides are TGCGCCAGCAGCTCCACTAGCGGGGGGGTGAGGAGGCAGTACTTC. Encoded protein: CASSSTSGGVRRQYF.

CDR3 amino acids: CASSEAGGPYEQYF. The CDR3 DNA is TGTGCCAGCAGTGAAGCGGGCGGGCCCTACGAGCAGTACTTC. The chain is built from TRBV2 and TRBJ2-7, with TRBD2 as a possible D gene (5 bases). Trimming removed 0 bases at V and 2 bases at J, with 8 bases between. Germline values: CDR1 SNHLY, CDR2 FYNNEI. The CDR3 length is 14 residues.

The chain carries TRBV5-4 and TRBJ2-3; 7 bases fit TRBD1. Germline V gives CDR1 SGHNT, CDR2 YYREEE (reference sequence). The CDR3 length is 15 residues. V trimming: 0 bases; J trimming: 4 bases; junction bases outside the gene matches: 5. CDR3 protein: CASSLEGAVADTQYF. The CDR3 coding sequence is TGTGCCAGCAGCTTGGAGGGGGCGGTAGCAGATACGCAGTATTTT.

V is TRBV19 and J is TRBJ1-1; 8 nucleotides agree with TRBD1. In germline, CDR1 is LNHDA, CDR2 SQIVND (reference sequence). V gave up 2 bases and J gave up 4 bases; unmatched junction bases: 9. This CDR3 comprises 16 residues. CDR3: CASSILARGLVTEAFF. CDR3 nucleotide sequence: TGTGCCAGTAGTATATTGGCCAGGGGGCTAGTCACTGAAGCTTTCTTT.

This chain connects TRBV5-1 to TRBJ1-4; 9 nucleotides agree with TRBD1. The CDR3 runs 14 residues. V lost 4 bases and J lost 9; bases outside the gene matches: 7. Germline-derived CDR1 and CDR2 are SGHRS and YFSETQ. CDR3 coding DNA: TGCGCCAGCAGCAACCGGGACAGGGATCAAAAACTGTTTTTT. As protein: CASSNRDRDQKLFF.

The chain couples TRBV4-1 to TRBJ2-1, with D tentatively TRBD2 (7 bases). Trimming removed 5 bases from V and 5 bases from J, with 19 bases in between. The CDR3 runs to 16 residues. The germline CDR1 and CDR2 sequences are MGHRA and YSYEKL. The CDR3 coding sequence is TGCGCCAGCAGCGCTTTATTACAGGGAGGGGACAATGAGCAGTTCTTC. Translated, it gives CASSALLQGGDNEQFF.

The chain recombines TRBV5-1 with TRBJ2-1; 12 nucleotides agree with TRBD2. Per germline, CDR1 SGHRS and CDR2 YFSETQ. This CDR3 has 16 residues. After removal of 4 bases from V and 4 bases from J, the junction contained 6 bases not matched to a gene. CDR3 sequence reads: CASSALLAGGYNEQFF. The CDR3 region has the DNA TGCGCCAGCAGCGCGTTACTAGCGGGAGGTTACAATGAGCAGTTCTTC.

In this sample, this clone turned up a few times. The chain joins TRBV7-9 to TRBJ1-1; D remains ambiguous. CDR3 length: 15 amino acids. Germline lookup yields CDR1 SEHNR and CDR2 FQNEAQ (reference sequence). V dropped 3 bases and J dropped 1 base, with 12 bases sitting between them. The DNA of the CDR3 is TGTGCCAGCAGCTTGAAGCTGTCGCCGAACACTGAAGCTTTCTTT. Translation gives CASSLKLSPNTEAFF.

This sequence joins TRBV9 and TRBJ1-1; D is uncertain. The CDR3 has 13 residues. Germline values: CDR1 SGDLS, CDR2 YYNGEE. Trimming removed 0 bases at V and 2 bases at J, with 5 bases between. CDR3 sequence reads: CASSVGPNTEAFF. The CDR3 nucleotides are TGTGCCAGCAGCGTAGGTCCAAACACTGAAGCTTTCTTT.

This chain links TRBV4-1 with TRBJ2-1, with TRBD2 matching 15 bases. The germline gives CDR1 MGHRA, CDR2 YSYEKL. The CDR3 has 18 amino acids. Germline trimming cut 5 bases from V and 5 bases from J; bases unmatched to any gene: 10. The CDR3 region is CASSRPGTSGGPDNEQFF. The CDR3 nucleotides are TGCGCCAGCAGCAGACCCGGGACTAGCGGGGGGCCGGACAATGAGCAGTTCTTC.

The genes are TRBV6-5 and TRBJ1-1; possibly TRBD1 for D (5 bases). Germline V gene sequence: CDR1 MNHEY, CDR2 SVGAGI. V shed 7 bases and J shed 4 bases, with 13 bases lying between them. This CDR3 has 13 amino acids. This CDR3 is CASTLWGGTEAFF. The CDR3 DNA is TGTGCCAGCACCCTGTGGGGGGGCACTGAAGCTTTCTTT.

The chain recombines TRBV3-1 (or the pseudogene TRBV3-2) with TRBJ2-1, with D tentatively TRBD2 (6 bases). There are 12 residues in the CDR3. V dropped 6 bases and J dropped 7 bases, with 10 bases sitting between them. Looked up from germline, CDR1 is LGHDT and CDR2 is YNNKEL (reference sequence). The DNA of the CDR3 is TGTGCCAGCAGGGGTCGGGGGAATGAGCAGTTCTTC. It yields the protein CASRGRGNEQFF.

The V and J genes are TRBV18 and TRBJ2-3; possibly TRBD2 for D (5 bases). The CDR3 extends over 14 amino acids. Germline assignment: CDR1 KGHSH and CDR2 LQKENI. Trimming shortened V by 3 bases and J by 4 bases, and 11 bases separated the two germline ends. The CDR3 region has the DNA TGTGCCAGCTCACCGGTGGACTCGCCAGATACGCAGTATTTT. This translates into CASSPVDSPDTQYF.

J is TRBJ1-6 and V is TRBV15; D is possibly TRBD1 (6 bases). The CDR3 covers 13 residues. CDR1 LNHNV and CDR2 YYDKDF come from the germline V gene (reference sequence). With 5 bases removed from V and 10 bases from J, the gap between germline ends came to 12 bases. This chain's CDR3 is CATSWGQESPLHF. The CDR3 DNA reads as TGTGCCACCAGCTGGGGACAAGAATCACCCCTCCACTTT.

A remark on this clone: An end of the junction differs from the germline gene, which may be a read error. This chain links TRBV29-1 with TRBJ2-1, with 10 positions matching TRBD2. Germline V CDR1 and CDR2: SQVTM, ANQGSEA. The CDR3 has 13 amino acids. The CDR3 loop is CSAEPSGRNEQFF. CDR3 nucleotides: TGCAGCGCTGAACCTAGCGGGAGAAATGAGCAGTTCTTC.